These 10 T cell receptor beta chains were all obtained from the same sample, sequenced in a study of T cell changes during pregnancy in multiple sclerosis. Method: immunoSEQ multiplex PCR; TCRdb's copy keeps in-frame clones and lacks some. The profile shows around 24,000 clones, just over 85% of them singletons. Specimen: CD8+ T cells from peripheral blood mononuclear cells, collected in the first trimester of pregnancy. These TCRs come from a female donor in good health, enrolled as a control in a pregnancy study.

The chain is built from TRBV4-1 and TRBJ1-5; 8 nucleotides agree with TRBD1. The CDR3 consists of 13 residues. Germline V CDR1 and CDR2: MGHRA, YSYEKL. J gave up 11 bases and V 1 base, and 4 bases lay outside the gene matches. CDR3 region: CASSQGTGWAQHF. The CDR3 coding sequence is TGCGCCAGCAGCCAAGGGACAGGGTGGGCCCAGCATTTT.

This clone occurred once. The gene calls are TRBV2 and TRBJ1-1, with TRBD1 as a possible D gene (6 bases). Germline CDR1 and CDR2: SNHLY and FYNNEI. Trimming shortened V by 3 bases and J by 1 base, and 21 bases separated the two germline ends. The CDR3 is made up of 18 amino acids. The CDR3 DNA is TGTGCCAGCAGTGAGTTTCCAATCCTCAGGGGTCAGAACACTGAAGCTTTCTTT. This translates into CASSEFPILRGQNTEAFF.

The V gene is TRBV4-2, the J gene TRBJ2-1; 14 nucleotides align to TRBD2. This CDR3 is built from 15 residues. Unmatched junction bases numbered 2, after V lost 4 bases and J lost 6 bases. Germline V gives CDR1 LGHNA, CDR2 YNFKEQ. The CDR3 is CASSPTSGGANEQFF. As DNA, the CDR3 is TGTGCCAGCAGCCCGACTAGCGGGGGGGCCAATGAGCAGTTCTTC.

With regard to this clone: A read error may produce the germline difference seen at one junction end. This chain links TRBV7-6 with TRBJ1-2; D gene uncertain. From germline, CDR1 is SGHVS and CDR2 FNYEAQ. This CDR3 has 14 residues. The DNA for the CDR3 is TGTGCCAGCAGCCCCGGGTTCGGTAACGATGGCTACACCTTC. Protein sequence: CASSPGFGNDGYTF.

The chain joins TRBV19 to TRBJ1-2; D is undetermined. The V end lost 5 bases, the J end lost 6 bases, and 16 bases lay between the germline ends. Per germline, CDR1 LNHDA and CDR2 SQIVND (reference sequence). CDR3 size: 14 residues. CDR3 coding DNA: TGTGCCAGTAGTTGGTGGTCTGCGAAAGATGGCTACACCTTC. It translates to CASSWWSAKDGYTF. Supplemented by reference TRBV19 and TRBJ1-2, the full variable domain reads DGGITQSPKYLFRKEGQNVTLSCEQNLNHDAMYWYRQDPGQGLRLIYYSQIVNDFQKGDIAEGYSVSREKKESFPLTVTSAQKNPTAFYLCASSWWSAKDGYTFGSGTRLTVV.

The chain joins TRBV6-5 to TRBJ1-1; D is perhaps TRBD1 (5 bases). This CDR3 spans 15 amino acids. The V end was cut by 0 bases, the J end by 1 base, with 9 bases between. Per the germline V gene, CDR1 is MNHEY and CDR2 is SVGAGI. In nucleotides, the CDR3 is TGTGCCAGCAGTTACTCGAAAAGGGGGAACACTGAAGCTTTCTTT. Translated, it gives CASSYSKRGNTEAFF.

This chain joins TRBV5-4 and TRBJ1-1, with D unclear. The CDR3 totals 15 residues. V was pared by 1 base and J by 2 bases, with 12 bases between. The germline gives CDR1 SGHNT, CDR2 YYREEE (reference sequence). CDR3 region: CASSLRSRLNTEAFF. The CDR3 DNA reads TGTGCCAGCAGCTTGAGATCCAGGCTAAACACTGAAGCTTTCTTT.

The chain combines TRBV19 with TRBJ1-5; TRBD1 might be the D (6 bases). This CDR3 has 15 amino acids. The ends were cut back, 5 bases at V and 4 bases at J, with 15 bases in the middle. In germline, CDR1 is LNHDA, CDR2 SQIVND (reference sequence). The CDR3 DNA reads TGTGCCAGTAGTTCGAAGGGGGTTGGAAATCAGCCCCAGCATTTT. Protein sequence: CASSSKGVGNQPQHF.

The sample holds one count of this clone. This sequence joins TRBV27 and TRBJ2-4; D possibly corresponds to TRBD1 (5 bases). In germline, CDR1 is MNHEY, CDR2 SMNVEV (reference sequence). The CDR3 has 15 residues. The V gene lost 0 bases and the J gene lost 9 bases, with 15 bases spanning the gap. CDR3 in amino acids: CASSLSGVRGSIQYF. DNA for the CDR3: TGTGCCAGCAGTTTATCAGGGGTAAGAGGCAGCATTCAGTACTTC.

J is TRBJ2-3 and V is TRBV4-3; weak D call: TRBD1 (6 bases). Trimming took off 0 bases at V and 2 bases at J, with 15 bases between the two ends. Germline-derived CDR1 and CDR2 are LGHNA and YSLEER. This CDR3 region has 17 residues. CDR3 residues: CASSQEYGTSVTDTQYF. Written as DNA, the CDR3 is TGCGCCAGCAGCCAAGAATATGGGACATCCGTCACAGATACGCAGTATTTT.